The 9 T cell receptor beta chains below were found in one sample sequenced in a study of PD-1 blockade in classical Hodgkin lymphoma. Exposure to brentuximab vedotin varied, and each patient had relapsed following autologous stem cell transplantation. This table comes from immunoSEQ multiplex PCR, and its TCRdb copy is limited to in-frame clones, with some not included. The sample holds around 19,000 clones, over 70% seen once. Specimen: peripheral blood mononuclear cells (PBMCs), collected before the second cycle of nivolumab. These receptors all come from a human donor with classical Hodgkin lymphoma.

V gene TRBV5-8 combines with J gene TRBJ2-3; D is uncertain. Trimming pared 3 bases from V and 1 base from J, leaving 12 bases between. Germline-derived CDR1 and CDR2 are SGHTS and YDEGEE. The CDR3 is made up of 15 amino acids. The CDR3 DNA reads TGTGCCAGCAGCTCGGAAGGGTCCGGCACAGATACGCAGTATTTT. It encodes CASSSEGSGTDTQYF. The variable domain in full, with the rest retrieved from reference TRBV5-8 and TRBJ2-3, is EAGVTQSPTHLIKTRGQQATLRCSPISGHTSVYWYQQALGLGLQFLLWYDEGEERNRGNFPPRFSGRQFPNYSSELNVNALELEDSALYLCASSSEGSGTDTQYFGPGTRLTVL.

This clone was recorded a few times. The genes are TRBV5-6 and TRBJ1-4, with 8 bases that match TRBD1. The junction had 4 bases not matched to a gene; V was cut back by 2 bases and J by 1 base. The CDR3 is 16 residues long. Germline V lookup: CDR1 SGHDT, CDR2 YYEEEE. CDR3 DNA sequence: TGTGCCAGCAGCTTATACGGACAGGGAACTAATGAAAAACTGTTTTTT. This translates into CASSLYGQGTNEKLFF.

The gene calls are TRBV7-2 and TRBJ1-3; D is unresolved. Germline CDR1 SGHTA, CDR2 FQGNSA. The CDR3 sequence is 12 residues long. Trimming cost V 8 bases and J 0 bases, with 5 bases left between them. CDR3 DNA sequence: TGTGCCAGCGGGCTCTCTGGAAACACCATATATTTT. It specifies CASGLSGNTIYF.

The rearrangement uses TRBV19 and TRBJ1-6; TRBD1 matches at 9 bases. Germline-derived CDR1 and CDR2 are LNHDA and SQIVND (reference sequence). CDR3 size: 14 residues. V trimming: 7 bases; J trimming: 9 bases; junction bases outside the gene matches: 7. The CDR3 region has the DNA TGTGCCAGTACCCGGGGACAGGGCGTTTCACCCCTCCACTTT. Amino acids: CASTRGQGVSPLHF. Supplemented by reference TRBV19 and TRBJ1-6, the full variable domain reads DGGITQSPKYLFRKEGQNVTLSCEQNLNHDAMYWYRQDPGQGLRLIYYSQIVNDFQKGDIAEGYSVSREKKESFPLTVTSAQKNPTAFYLCASTRGQGVSPLHFGNGTRLTVT.

This chain links TRBV2 with TRBJ2-5; 7 positions agree with TRBD1. From germline, CDR1 is SNHLY and CDR2 FYNNEI. The V and J ends lost 4 bases and 6 bases, in that order; junction bases with no gene match: 2. The CDR3 consists of 12 residues. CDR3 sequence: CASSGDRQTQYF. CDR3 coding DNA: TGTGCCAGCAGTGGGGACAGACAGACCCAGTACTTC.

The chain combines TRBV5-1 with TRBJ1-2, with D maybe TRBD1 (5 bases). The CDR3 has 14 amino acids. Germline CDR1 SGHRS, CDR2 YFSETQ. V lost 5 bases to trimming and J lost 7 bases, with 18 bases between them. The CDR3 DNA follows: TGCGCCAGCAGGGAGGGGACCCAAACAGGTGGCTACACCTTC. Its protein is CASREGTQTGGYTF.

This clone has a single count. The rearrangement links TRBV29-1 to TRBJ2-7; TRBD1 matches at 7 bases. Germline CDR1 SQVTM, CDR2 ANQGSEA. The CDR3 has 14 amino acids. The junction had 5 bases not matched to a gene; V was cut back by 0 bases and J by 3 bases. Here the CDR3 DNA reads TGCAGCGTTGAAGAGGTGGGACAGAACTACGAGCAGTACTTC. Translating gives CSVEEVGQNYEQYF.

V usage is TRBV4-2 and J usage is TRBJ1-3; 9 bases line up with TRBD1. The CDR3 runs 17 residues. CDR1 and CDR2 (germline): LGHNA, YNFKEQ. V trimming: 0 bases; J trimming: 4 bases; junction bases outside the gene matches: 7. DNA of the CDR3: TGTGCCAGCAGCCAAGATCTAGGTGGGACAGGGGGAAACACCATATATTTT. Encoded protein: CASSQDLGGTGGNTIYF.

CDR3 protein: CASSLPQPGTGGVGAFF. The CDR3 DNA reads as TGCGCCAGCAGTCTTCCCCAACCCGGGACAGGGGGCGTTGGGGCTTTCTTT. The genes are TRBV5-1 and TRBJ1-1; 12 bases fit TRBD1. CDR1 SGHRS and CDR2 YFSETQ come from the germline V gene. This CDR3 has 17 amino acids. The ends lost 5 bases at V and 11 bases at J; junction bases unmatched: 19.